The entry that follows covers one T cell receptor (beta chain) sequence. Produced via immunoSEQ multiplex PCR; TCRdb's table is partial and in-frame only. Found here are fewer than 200,000 clones, about three quarters of them singletons; the top ten hold roughly 28%. This sample is drawn from a study of blood T cell repertoires in COVID-19. CDR1 is SGHTA, CDR2 FQGNSA, per germline. V trimming: 2 bases; J trimming: 1 base; junction bases outside the gene matches: 10. CDR3 length equals 18 residues. Sequencing was done on a sample of peripheral blood. This chain joins TRBV7-2 and TRBJ2-3, with 9 bases lining up with TRBD2. The sequence derives from a woman aged 70-85 years with acute or convalescent COVID-19. CDR3 loop: CASSLPLLAGGGTDTQYF. DNA for the CDR3: TGTGCCAGCAGCTTACCGCTCTTGGCGGGAGGGGGCACAGATACGCAGTATTTT.